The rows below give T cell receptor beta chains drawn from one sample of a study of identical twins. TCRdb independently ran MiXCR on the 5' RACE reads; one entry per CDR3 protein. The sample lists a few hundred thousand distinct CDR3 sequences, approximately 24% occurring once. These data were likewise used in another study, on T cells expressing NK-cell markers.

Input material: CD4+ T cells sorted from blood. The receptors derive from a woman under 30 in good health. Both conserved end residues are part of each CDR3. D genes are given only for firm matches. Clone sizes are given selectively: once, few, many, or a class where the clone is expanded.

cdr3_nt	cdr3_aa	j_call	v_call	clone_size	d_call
TGCAGTGCTAGCCCTTGGGGGGGGGGCCGCTACGAGCAGTACTTC	CSASPWGGGRYEQYF	TRBJ2-7	TRBV20-1	few	-
TGTGCCATCGGACAGGGGGCACGAGAGACCCAGTACTTC	CAIGQGARETQYF	TRBJ2-5	TRBV10-3	-	TRBD1
TGTGCCAGCAGCTTGGACAGGGATAGCACAGATACGCAGTATTTT	CASSLDRDSTDTQYF	TRBJ2-3	TRBV7-2	few	TRBD1
TGTGCCAGCAGTCTAGCGGGGACGAACACCGGGGAGCTGTTTTTT	CASSLAGTNTGELFF	TRBJ2-2	TRBV12-3/TRBV12-4	few	TRBD2
TGCAGTGCTACTCGCTTACTAGCGGGGGCCCGAGAGACCCAGTACTTC	CSATRLLAGARETQYF	TRBJ2-5	TRBV20-1	few	TRBD2
TGCAGTGCTAGCCCCAGGGCCAGCACTGAAGCTTTCTTT	CSASPRASTEAFF	TRBJ1-1	TRBV20-1	-	-
TGCGCCAGCAGCTTGGGAGTCAGTAGGGATTCACCCCTCCACTTT	CASSLGVSRDSPLHF	TRBJ1-6	TRBV5-1	-	-
TGTGCCAGCAGCTTATTGGTCAGAGCGAACACCGGGGAGCTGTTTTTT	CASSLLVRANTGELFF	TRBJ2-2	TRBV7-9	few	-
TGTGCCAGCAGTTACCGGGTACCGGGACTAGCGGGAGGAGGAAACACCGGGGAGCTGTTTTTT	CASSYRVPGLAGGGNTGELFF	TRBJ2-2	TRBV6-5	few	TRBD2
TGCAGTGCTGTTACCCCCTGGAACACTGAAGCTTTCTTT	CSAVTPWNTEAFF	TRBJ1-1	TRBV20-1	-	-
TGCGCCAGCAGCCTGGACGGAGCCGAGGGGGCCCAGCATTTT	CASSLDGAEGAQHF	TRBJ1-5	TRBV5-1	few	-
TGCAGTGCTAGAGAGGGCCCCTTATTCGCAACTAATGAAAAACTGTTTTTT	CSAREGPLFATNEKLFF	TRBJ1-4	TRBV20-1	-	-
TGTGCCAGCAGCCCTCAAATGCAGGGGGCTTCACCCCTCCACTTT	CASSPQMQGASPLHF	TRBJ1-6	TRBV7-2	-	TRBD1
TGTGCCAGCAGCAGTACAGGGGTAAGAACTGAAGCTTTCTTT	CASSSTGVRTEAFF	TRBJ1-1	TRBV5-6	many	TRBD1
TGCAGTGCTCGCACTAGCGGGTTACATACTAGCACAGATACGCAGTATTTT	CSARTSGLHTSTDTQYF	TRBJ2-3	TRBV20-1	few	TRBD2
TGCGCCAGCAGCCCCGCCACGCGAGGGGCTATTCAGTACTTC	CASSPATRGAIQYF	TRBJ2-4	TRBV5-1	many	-
TGTGCCAGCAGCCCTGGGACAGGAGGCAACAATGAGCAGTTCTTC	CASSPGTGGNNEQFF	TRBJ2-1	TRBV3-1	few	TRBD1
TGTGCCAGCAGCTTAGTAGACCGTTCGGGGGAGCTGTTTTTT	CASSLVDRSGELFF	TRBJ2-2	TRBV7-9	-	-
TGTGCCAGCAGCCAATTGGGTGAAGCTTTCTTT	CASSQLGEAFF	TRBJ1-1	TRBV3-1	-	-
TGCGCCAGCAGCCTCCCTCCCTCTAGCGGGAGGTCAGATACGCAGTATTTT	CASSLPPSSGRSDTQYF	TRBJ2-3	TRBV5-1	-	TRBD2
TGCGCCAGCAGCTTCGACAGAGGGGCCACTGAAGCTTTCTTT	CASSFDRGATEAFF	TRBJ1-1	TRBV5-1	few	-
TGTGCCAGCAGCCCAGACAGGTTGGCTGAAGCTTTCTTT	CASSPDRLAEAFF	TRBJ1-1	TRBV5-4	many	-
TGTGCCACCGGACAGGGGGCTATCACTGAAGCTTTCTTT	CATGQGAITEAFF	TRBJ1-1	TRBV10-3	-	TRBD1
TGCAGTGCTTCCCGGACGTGGAACACTGAAGCTTTCTTT	CSASRTWNTEAFF	TRBJ1-1	TRBV20-1	-	-
TGCAGTGCTAGTCGTCAGTCAGACGAGCAGTACTTC	CSASRQSDEQYF	TRBJ2-7	TRBV20-1	-	-
TGTGCCAGCAGCTTAGCCCGCGGGACAGGGAGCGAGCAGTACTTC	CASSLARGTGSEQYF	TRBJ2-7	TRBV11-2	few	TRBD1
TGCGCCAGCAGCCCGCAGGGGTCCGGATCTGGAAACACCATATATTTT	CASSPQGSGSGNTIYF	TRBJ1-3	TRBV5-1	few	-
TGTGCCAGCAGTTTAGACGGCTGGCTTTCTAGCGGGGGTAACACCGGGGAGCTGTTTTTT	CASSLDGWLSSGGNTGELFF	TRBJ2-2	TRBV12-3/TRBV12-4	few	TRBD2
TGCGCCAGCAGCTTTACCGGGGGCGGGTACGAGCAGTACTTC	CASSFTGGGYEQYF	TRBJ2-7	TRBV5-1	few	-
TGTGCCAGCAGTTTCCGGTTTGGGGGTGAGAACTATGGCTACACCTTC	CASSFRFGGENYGYTF	TRBJ1-2	TRBV2	-	-
TGCGCCAGCAGCCAAGCTCTAGGTCAGCCCCAGCATTTT	CASSQALGQPQHF	TRBJ1-5	TRBV4-1	few	-
TGCAGTGCAAGGGGACTAGCGGGGGACCACACCTACAATGAGCAGTTCTTC	CSARGLAGDHTYNEQFF	TRBJ2-1	TRBV20-1	-	TRBD2
TGCGCCAGCAGCAATACAGCCCAACCCACAGATACGCAGTATTTT	CASSNTAQPTDTQYF	TRBJ2-3	TRBV5-1	-	-
TGTGCCAGTGTACGGGGGAACACTGAAGCTTTCTTT	CASVRGNTEAFF	TRBJ1-1	TRBV6-1	few	-
TGTGCCAGCAGATCAAGCGGGGGCGCCACAGATACGCAGTATTTT	CASRSSGGATDTQYF	TRBJ2-3	TRBV12-3/TRBV12-4	-	TRBD2
TGCGCCAGCAGCTCCGGACTGACCTACGAGCAGTACTTC	CASSSGLTYEQYF	TRBJ2-7	TRBV5-1	many	-
TGCGCCAGCAGCTCCATAGCGGGGGGGTCCTACAATGAGCAGTTCTTC	CASSSIAGGSYNEQFF	TRBJ2-1	TRBV5-1	-	TRBD2
TGCAGTGCTAGAGATCCAGGGGCTAGCGGTGGCGATACGCAGTATTTT	CSARDPGASGGDTQYF	TRBJ2-3	TRBV20-1	-	-
TGTGCCAGCCGGGACAGGGTACATTCACCCCTCCACTTT	CASRDRVHSPLHF	TRBJ1-6	TRBV6-1	few	TRBD1
TGTGCCAGCAGCCCTCGCCACCTAGCGGGGGTTGGGTCCTACAATGAGCAGTTCTTC	CASSPRHLAGVGSYNEQFF	TRBJ2-1	TRBV4-2	few	TRBD2
TGTGCCACCAGCAGGGACCCAGGGATTGCTCTCAGGGAGCTGTTTTTT	CATSRDPGIALRELFF	TRBJ2-2	TRBV15	-	-
TGTGCCACCAGTGATTCCTTACGGAACCTCCGCAATGAGCAGTTCTTC	CATSDSLRNLRNEQFF	TRBJ2-1	TRBV24-1	few	-
TGCAGTGCTAATACTGGGGAGCAGTTCTTC	CSANTGEQFF	TRBJ2-1	TRBV20-1	-	-
TGCGCCAGCAGCCAAGATACTAGCGGGGGGTCCTACGAGCAGTACTTC	CASSQDTSGGSYEQYF	TRBJ2-7	TRBV4-3	few	TRBD2
TGCAGTGCTAGGGGGGTAAACATCCGGTATTTT	CSARGVNIRYF	TRBJ2-3	TRBV20-1	-	-
TGCGCCAGCAGTGAGGCACAGGAACCCCTCTACAATGAGCAGTTCTTC	CASSEAQEPLYNEQFF	TRBJ2-1	TRBV10-1	few	-
TGTGCCAGCAGTTACTCCTTAGGGTTAGCCAACGTCCTGACTTTC	CASSYSLGLANVLTF	TRBJ2-6	TRBV6-5	few	-
TGTGCCAGCAGCCTACAGGGGGCGCTTGGCTACACCTTC	CASSLQGALGYTF	TRBJ1-2	TRBV2	-	TRBD1
TGTGCCTTCAGCCCCAGGAGTGGACTAGCGGGAATCCAAGAGACCCAGTACTTC	CAFSPRSGLAGIQETQYF	TRBJ2-5	TRBV2	-	TRBD2
TGCAGTGCTAGTCAGGGACAGTATAATGAAAAACTGTTTTTT	CSASQGQYNEKLFF	TRBJ1-4	TRBV20-1	few	TRBD1
TGTGCCATCAGGGGACAGGGACCCTCACCCCTCCACTTT	CAIRGQGPSPLHF	TRBJ1-6	TRBV10-3	few	TRBD1
TGCAGCGTTGAAGGCGGGCTCAGGGGCACAGATACGCAGTATTTT	CSVEGGLRGTDTQYF	TRBJ2-3	TRBV29-1	many	-
TGTGCCAGCAGTTTTACGGGGACTAGCGTCACCGGGGAGCTGTTTTTT	CASSFTGTSVTGELFF	TRBJ2-2	TRBV5-6	-	TRBD2